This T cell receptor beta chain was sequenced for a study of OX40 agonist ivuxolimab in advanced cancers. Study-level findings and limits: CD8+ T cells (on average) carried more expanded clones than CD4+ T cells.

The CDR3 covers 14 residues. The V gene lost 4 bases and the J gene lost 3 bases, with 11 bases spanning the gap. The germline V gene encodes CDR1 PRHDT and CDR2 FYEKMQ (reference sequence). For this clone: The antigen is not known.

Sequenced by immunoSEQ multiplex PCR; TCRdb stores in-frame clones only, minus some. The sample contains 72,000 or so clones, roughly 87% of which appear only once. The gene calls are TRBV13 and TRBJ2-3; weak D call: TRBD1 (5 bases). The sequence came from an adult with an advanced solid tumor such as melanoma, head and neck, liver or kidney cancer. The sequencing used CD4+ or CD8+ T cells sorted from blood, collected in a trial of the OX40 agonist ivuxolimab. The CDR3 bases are TGTGCCAGCAGCTCAGGGCTTATTACAGATACGCAGTATTTT. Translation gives CASSSGLITDTQYF.